The next 5 T cell receptor beta chains were all read from a single sample in a study of blood T cell repertoires in COVID-19. Libraries were prepared by immunoSEQ multiplex PCR; TCRdb keeps only in-frame clonotypes and omits some of them. The sample consists of about 190,000 clones, approximately 88% of them appearing once. The sample taken for sequencing was peripheral blood. These receptor sequences come from a man aged 40-55 years with acute or convalescent COVID-19.

The CDR3 DNA reads as TGCGCCAGCAGCTTCACTCGAGACAATGAGCAGTTCTTC. Residues: CASSFTRDNEQFF. The chain uses TRBV5-1 and TRBJ2-1, with D hard to call. V dropped 2 bases and J dropped 5 bases, with 8 bases sitting between them. Germline V lookup: CDR1 SGHRS, CDR2 YFSETQ. This CDR3 spans 13 amino acids.

The chain joins TRBV5-1 to TRBJ1-4; 9 nucleotides agree with TRBD1. Germline V gives CDR1 SGHRS, CDR2 YFSETQ. There are 14 residues in the CDR3. V dropped 0 bases and J dropped 8; count of bases not matched to a gene: 2. Written as DNA, the CDR3 is TGCGCCAGCAGCTTGGAGGGACAGGGCGAAAAACTGTTTTTT. It specifies CASSLEGQGEKLFF.

This clone was detected once. The chain is built from TRBV12-5 and TRBJ1-2; D uncertain. Trimming stripped 6 bases from V and 5 bases from J, with 19 bases between. The CDR3 loop spans 15 amino acids. Germline CDR1 reads LGHNT; CDR2 reads FRNRAP. In nucleotides, the CDR3 is TGTGCTAGTGGGGCCGGCGGGAGGTACCTTTATGGCTACACCTTC. Encoded protein: CASGAGGRYLYGYTF.

The chain links TRBV7-9 to TRBJ2-3, with 12 bases lining up with TRBD2. V shed 4 bases and J 3 bases; nucleotides not matched to a gene: 5. Germline lookup yields CDR1 SEHNR and CDR2 FQNEAQ (reference sequence). The CDR3 contains 16 residues. CDR3 loop: CASSSGLAGKTDTQYF. The CDR3 DNA follows: TGTGCCAGCAGCTCCGGACTAGCGGGGAAAACAGATACGCAGTATTTT.

V and J are TRBV27 and TRBJ1-1; 7 bases agree with TRBD1. J was trimmed by 1 base and V by 5 bases; bases with no gene match: 4. The germline CDR1 and CDR2 sequences are MNHEY and SMNVEV (reference sequence). The CDR3 loop spans 14 amino acids. The CDR3 is CASSGGQPNTEAFF. CDR3 in DNA: TGTGCCAGCAGTGGGGGACAGCCGAACACTGAAGCTTTCTTT.